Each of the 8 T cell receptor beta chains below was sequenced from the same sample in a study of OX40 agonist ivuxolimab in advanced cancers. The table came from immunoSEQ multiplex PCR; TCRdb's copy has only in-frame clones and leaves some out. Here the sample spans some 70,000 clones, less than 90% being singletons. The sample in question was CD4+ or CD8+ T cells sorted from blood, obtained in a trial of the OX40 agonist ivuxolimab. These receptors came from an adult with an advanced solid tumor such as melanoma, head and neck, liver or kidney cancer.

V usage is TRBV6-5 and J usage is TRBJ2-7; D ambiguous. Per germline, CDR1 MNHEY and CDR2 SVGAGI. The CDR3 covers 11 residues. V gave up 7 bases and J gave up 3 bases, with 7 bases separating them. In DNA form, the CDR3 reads TGTGCCAGCAAACGCGACTACGAGCAGTACTTC. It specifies CASKRDYEQYF.

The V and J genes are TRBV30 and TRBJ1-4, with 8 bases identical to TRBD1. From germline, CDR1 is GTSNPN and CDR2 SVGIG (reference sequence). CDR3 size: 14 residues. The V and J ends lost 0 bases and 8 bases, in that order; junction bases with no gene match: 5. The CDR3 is CAWSVRQGREKLFF. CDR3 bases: TGTGCCTGGAGTGTACGACAGGGGCGGGAAAAACTGTTTTTT.

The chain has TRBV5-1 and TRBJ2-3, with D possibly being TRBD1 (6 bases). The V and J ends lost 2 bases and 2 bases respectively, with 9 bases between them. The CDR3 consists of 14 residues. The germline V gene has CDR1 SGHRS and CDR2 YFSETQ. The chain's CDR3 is CASSLGQNTDTQYF. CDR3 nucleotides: TGCGCCAGCAGCTTAGGACAGAACACAGATACGCAGTATTTT.

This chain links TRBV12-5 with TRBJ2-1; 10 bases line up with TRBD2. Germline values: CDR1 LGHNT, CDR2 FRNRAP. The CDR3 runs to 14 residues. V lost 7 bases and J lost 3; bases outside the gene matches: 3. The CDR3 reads CASAIAGGYNEQFF. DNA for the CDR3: TGTGCTAGTGCCATAGCGGGAGGCTACAATGAGCAGTTCTTC.

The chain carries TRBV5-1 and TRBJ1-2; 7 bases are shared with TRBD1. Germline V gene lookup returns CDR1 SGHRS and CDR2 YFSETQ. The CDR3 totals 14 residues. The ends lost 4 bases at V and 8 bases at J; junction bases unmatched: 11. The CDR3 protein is CASSNTGALEGYTF. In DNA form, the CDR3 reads TGCGCCAGCAGCAACACAGGGGCCCTCGAAGGCTACACCTTC.

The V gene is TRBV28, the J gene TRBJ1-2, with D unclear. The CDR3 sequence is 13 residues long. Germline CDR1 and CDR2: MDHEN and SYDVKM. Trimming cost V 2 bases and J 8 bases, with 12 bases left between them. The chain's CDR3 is CASSLKGRGGYTF. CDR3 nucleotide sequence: TGTGCCAGCAGTTTAAAGGGCCGGGGAGGCTACACCTTC.

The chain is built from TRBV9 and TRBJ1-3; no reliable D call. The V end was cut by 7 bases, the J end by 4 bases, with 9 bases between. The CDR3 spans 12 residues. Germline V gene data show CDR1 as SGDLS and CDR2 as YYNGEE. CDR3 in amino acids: CASGGSGNTIYF. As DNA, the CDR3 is TGTGCCAGCGGTGGATCCGGAAACACCATATATTTT.

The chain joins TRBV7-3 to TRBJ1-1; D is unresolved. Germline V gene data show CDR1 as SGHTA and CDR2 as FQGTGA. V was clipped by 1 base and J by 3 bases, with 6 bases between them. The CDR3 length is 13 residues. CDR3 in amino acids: CASSLNRDTEAFF. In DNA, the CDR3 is TGTGCCAGCAGCTTAAATCGGGACACTGAAGCTTTCTTT.